This T cell receptor (beta chain) was obtained from a study of Ad26.COV2.S vaccination and SARS-CoV-2 variants. Study-level information: In the study, Ad26.COV2.S was injected intramuscularly once, or twice 56 days apart.

Treatment denoted: about 20 received Ad26.COV2.S at low or high dose, single or two shots; 5 received placebo; per-sample allocation not given. Repertoires come from day 63 after the first vaccine or placebo injection. Sequencing used immunoSEQ multiplex PCR; TCRdb keeps in-frame clones, though not all of them. The sample gives 300,000 to 400,000 clones, about nine tenths of which show up once; approximately 5% is in the top ten. Study-wide points: Post-vaccination breadth of spike-specific CD8+ and CD4+ T cell responses was reportedly substantial. Whether participants received vaccine or placebo, their non-spike TCR breadth was similar.

Regarding this clone: No antigen is known for it.

The TCR sequence derives from a person between 18 and 65 years old who received the Ad26.COV2.S COVID-19 vaccine or a placebo. The specimen was peripheral blood, collected in a trial of Ad26.COV2.S vaccine versus placebo.

The CDR3 protein is CASSLSDETQYF. The CDR3 coding sequence is TGCGCCAGCAGCTTATCGGATGAGACCCAGTACTTC. V is TRBV5-1 and J is TRBJ2-5; D is unresolved. Germline CDR1 and CDR2: SGHRS and YFSETQ. The CDR3 totals 12 residues. V was shortened by 2 bases and J by 5 bases, with 7 bases between the two germline ends.